This entry describes one TCR beta chain. Original processing methods: Amplification from reference gene primers served as the basis for estimated nucleated cell counts. Assay used: immunoSEQ multiplex PCR; TCRdb lists only in-frame clones, some missing. V, J and clone size were drawn from that table, and D and trimming were deduced from the DNA. The sample has about 180,000 clones, roughly 83% seen once; the top ten hold 5.5% to 8%. Germline CDR1 reads LGHDT; CDR2 reads YNNKEL (reference sequence). Deletions cut 3 bases from V and 1 base from J, with 12 bases between. The CDR3 has 15 residues. The sample comes from a study of blood T cell repertoires in COVID-19. Study-wide context: Nucleic acid was either cDNA or gDNA, and it came from T cells, B-cell-depleted T cells, or PBMCs.

Seattle's cohort entered during active infection and was followed longitudinally. The material sequenced was peripheral blood. The sequence was collected from a woman in her thirties or forties with COVID-19, enrolled during active disease. V gene TRBV3-1 (or the pseudogene TRBV3-2) combines with J gene TRBJ1-1, with D unresolved. CDR3 region: CASSHQFRGNTEAFF. The CDR3 DNA sequence: TGTGCCAGCAGCCATCAATTTCGGGGGAACACTGAAGCTTTCTTT.